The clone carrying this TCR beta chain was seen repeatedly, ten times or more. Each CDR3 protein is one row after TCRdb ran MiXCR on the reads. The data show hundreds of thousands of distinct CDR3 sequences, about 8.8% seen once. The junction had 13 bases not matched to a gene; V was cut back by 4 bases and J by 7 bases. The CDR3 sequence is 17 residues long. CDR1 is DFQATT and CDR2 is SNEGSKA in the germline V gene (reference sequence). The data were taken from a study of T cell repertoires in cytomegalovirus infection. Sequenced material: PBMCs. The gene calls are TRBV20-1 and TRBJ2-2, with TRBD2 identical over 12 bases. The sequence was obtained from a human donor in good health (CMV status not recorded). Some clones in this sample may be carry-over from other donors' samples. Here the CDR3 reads CSATPTLAGGLGGELFF. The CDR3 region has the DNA TGCAGTGCTACTCCCACTCTAGCGGGGGGGCTCGGCGGGGAGCTGTTTTTT.